The subject of this entry is one TCR beta chain. Antigen specificity is unknown. This sample was included in a study of shared clonotypes between healthy human individuals. Background on the study: Donors had three CD4 naive, three CD4 memory, two CD8 naive and one CD8 memory plate apiece. Study-wide results and caveats: Naive CD4 clonotypes overlapped across a handful of donors at approximately 5.5%.

Method: immunoSEQ multiplex PCR; TCRdb's copy keeps in-frame clones and lacks some. The table has 2 million to 2.5 million clones, 85% to 95% seen once; the top ten hold roughly 1.8%. This CDR3 comprises 17 residues. Germline assignment: CDR1 LNHDA and CDR2 SQIVND (reference sequence). V was cut by 0 bases and J by 4 bases, with 16 bases left in between. CD45RO-negative cells were positively selected for CCR7, leaving out terminally differentiated effector memory CD45RA+ cells. The origin of this receptor is a young man in good health. Some clones in this sample may be carry-over from other donors' samples. Sequences were obtained from naive CD8+ T cells from PBMCs. The rearrangement links TRBV19 to TRBJ1-5; D is possibly TRBD1 (5 bases). The CDR3 here is CASSIETGHLANQPQHF. DNA of the CDR3: TGTGCCAGTAGTATAGAAACGGGGCACCTAGCAAATCAGCCCCAGCATTTT.